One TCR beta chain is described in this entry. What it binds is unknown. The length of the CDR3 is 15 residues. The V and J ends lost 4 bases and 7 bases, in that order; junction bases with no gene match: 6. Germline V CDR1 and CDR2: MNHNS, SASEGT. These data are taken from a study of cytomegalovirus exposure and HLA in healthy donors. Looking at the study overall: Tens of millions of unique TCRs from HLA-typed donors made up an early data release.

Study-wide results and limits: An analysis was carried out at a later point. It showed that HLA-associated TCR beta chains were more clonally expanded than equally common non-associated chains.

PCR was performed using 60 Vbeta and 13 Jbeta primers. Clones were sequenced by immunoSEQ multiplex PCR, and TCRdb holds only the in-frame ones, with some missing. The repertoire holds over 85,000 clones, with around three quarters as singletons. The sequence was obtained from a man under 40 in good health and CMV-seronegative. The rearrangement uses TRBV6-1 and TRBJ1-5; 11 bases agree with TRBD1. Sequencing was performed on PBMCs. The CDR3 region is CASSGLGQGGQPQHF. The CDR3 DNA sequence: TGTGCCAGCAGTGGCCTGGGACAGGGGGGCCAGCCCCAGCATTTT.